A selection of T cell receptor beta chains follows, all from one sample in a study of a mutant IDH1 vaccine in newly diagnosed glioma. Antigens for these TCRs are unknown. Assay used: immunoSEQ multiplex PCR; TCRdb lists only in-frame clones, some missing. The sample has approximately 80,000 clones; roughly nine tenths are singletons. The source material was PBMCs, sampled from a glioma patient whose treatment included an IDH1 peptide vaccine. These receptors were obtained from a woman between 45 and 60 years old with glioma. Both conserved end residues are part of each CDR3. A D gene is named only where the DNA matches it firmly. Expanded clones are given a class, and other clones once, few, many or no size at all.

V	size	J	D	CDR3	DNA
TRBV7-9	NA	TRBJ2-7	NA	CASSLGQPLNHYEQYF	TGTGCCAGCAGCTTAGGCCAGCCTTTAAACCATTACGAGCAGTACTTC
TRBV19	NA	TRBJ2-7	TRBD1	CASSRKRQGIFSYEQYF	TGTGCCAGTAGTAGAAAACGACAGGGGATCTTCTCCTACGAGCAGTACTTC
TRBV19	NA	TRBJ2-1	NA	CASSLSSYNEQFF	TGTGCCAGTTCCCTCTCCTCCTACAATGAGCAGTTCTTC
TRBV19	NA	TRBJ2-7	NA	CASSMWVSYEQYF	TGTGCCAGTAGTATGTGGGTCTCCTACGAGCAGTACTTC
TRBV7-9	NA	TRBJ1-2	NA	CASSLGEPLGYGYTF	TGTGCCAGCAGCTTAGGGGAACCCTTGGGCTATGGCTACACCTTC
TRBV5-1	NA	TRBJ1-4	NA	CASRQGPNEKLFF	TGCGCCAGCAGACAGGGCCCAAATGAAAAACTGTTTTTT
TRBV7-8	few	TRBJ1-2	NA	CASSPGHLDGYTF	TGTGCCAGCAGCCCTGGACATCTGGATGGCTACACCTTC
TRBV6-5	NA	TRBJ1-2	NA	CASSHRDPYFYGYTF	TGTGCCAGCAGTCACAGGGATCCCTACTTCTATGGCTACACCTTC
TRBV25-1	NA	TRBJ1-4	NA	CASSELGEGANEKLFF	TGTGCCAGCAGTGAATTGGGGGAAGGGGCTAATGAAAAACTGTTTTTT
TRBV19	NA	TRBJ2-7	TRBD1	CASSGQGVYEQYF	TGTGCCAGTAGTGGACAGGGGGTATACGAGCAGTACTTC
TRBV5-1	NA	TRBJ2-1	NA	CASSFKDSRNEQFF	TGCGCCAGCAGCTTTAAGGACTCCAGGAATGAGCAGTTCTTC
TRBV28	NA	TRBJ2-2	NA	CASSLGTYGTGELFF	TGTGCCAGCAGTTTAGGGACATATGGAACCGGGGAGCTGTTTTTT
TRBV7-7	NA	TRBJ2-3	NA	CASSDLVLDTQYF	TGTGCTAGCAGCGACCTGGTGCTAGATACGCAGTATTTT
TRBV11-3	once	TRBJ2-1	TRBD2	CASSLALVSGGNEQFF	TGTGCCAGCAGCTTAGCTTTGGTTAGCGGGGGAAATGAGCAGTTCTTC
TRBV5-4	NA	TRBJ1-2	NA	CASSLDRVDGYTF	TGTGCCAGCAGCTTGGACAGGGTTGATGGCTACACCTTC
TRBV25-1	NA	TRBJ1-1	NA	CASSARIPTDSMNTEAFF	TGTGCCAGCAGTGCTAGGATCCCCACCGACAGTATGAACACTGAAGCTTTCTTT
TRBV21-1	NA	TRBJ1-4	NA	CASSTARATNEKLFF	TGTGCCAGCAGCACAGCGCGGGCAACTAATGAAAAACTGTTTTTT
TRBV5-4	NA	TRBJ2-1	TRBD2	CASSSGLAGFNEQFF	TGTGCCAGCAGCTCCGGACTAGCGGGCTTCAATGAGCAGTTCTTC
TRBV4-1	once	TRBJ2-7	NA	CASSQNYEQYF	TGCGCCAGCAGCCAGAATTACGAGCAGTACTTC
TRBV6-5	NA	TRBJ1-1	TRBD1	CASSYSQGYTEAFF	TGTGCCAGCAGTTATTCACAGGGGTACACTGAAGCTTTCTTT
TRBV5-1	NA	TRBJ2-1	NA	CASSLDGPSSYNEQFF	TGCGCCAGCAGCTTGGACGGCCCGAGCTCCTACAATGAGCAGTTCTTC
TRBV2	NA	TRBJ1-5	NA	CASSRGDAAKPQHF	TGTGCCAGCAGTCGAGGGGATGCGGCCAAGCCCCAGCATTTT
TRBV2	NA	TRBJ2-5	TRBD1	CASRHGQGREQYF	TGTGCCAGCAGACACGGACAGGGAAGAGAGCAGTACTTC
TRBV19	NA	TRBJ1-6	TRBD1	CATRDRINSPLHF	TGTGCCACCCGGGACAGAATTAATTCACCCCTCCACTTT
TRBV29-1	NA	TRBJ2-7	TRBD1	CSVEGWDRNTYEQYF	TGCAGCGTTGAAGGGTGGGACAGAAATACCTACGAGCAGTACTTC
TRBV18	NA	TRBJ1-1	TRBD1	CASSPVSAQGYTEAFF	TGTGCCAGCTCACCAGTCTCGGCACAGGGGTACACTGAAGCTTTCTTT
TRBV28	few	TRBJ1-1	NA	CASTAGTIEPEAFF	TGTGCCAGCACGGCCGGGACCATAGAACCTGAAGCTTTCTTT
TRBV9	NA	TRBJ2-7	TRBD2	CASSPQGREGDEQYF	TGTGCCAGCAGCCCCCAGGGCCGGGAGGGGGACGAGCAGTACTTC
TRBV18	NA	TRBJ2-7	NA	CASSPPWSARPGEQYF	TGTGCCAGCTCACCACCGTGGTCGGCCCGACCGGGAGAGCAGTACTTC
TRBV11-3	NA	TRBJ2-1	TRBD1	CASSPGQDLYNEQFF	TGTGCCAGCAGCCCTGGACAGGACCTTTACAATGAGCAGTTCTTC
TRBV13	few	TRBJ2-2	NA	CASSLPQGRGTGELFF	TGTGCCAGCAGCTTACCCCAGGGGCGGGGGACCGGGGAGCTGTTTTTT
TRBV27	once	TRBJ1-2	TRBD1	CASSLRTGKRNYGYTF	TGTGCCAGCAGTTTACGGACAGGGAAACGAAACTATGGCTACACCTTC
TRBV7-9	NA	TRBJ2-3	NA	CASSQDPGTDTQYF	TGTGCCAGCAGCCAGGATCCCGGCACAGATACGCAGTATTTT
TRBV6-5	NA	TRBJ2-7	TRBD1	CASSYQQGVSYEQYF	TGTGCCAGCAGTTACCAACAGGGGGTTTCCTACGAGCAGTACTTC
TRBV27	NA	TRBJ2-5	NA	CASRKRVVAWEETQYF	TGTGCCAGCCGAAAAAGAGTAGTGGCATGGGAAGAGACCCAGTACTTC
TRBV19	NA	TRBJ2-3	NA	CASRERGTDTQYF	TGTGCCAGTAGGGAGCGGGGCACAGATACGCAGTATTTT
TRBV4-2	NA	TRBJ2-7	TRBD2	CASSQVTAGALDEQYF	TGTGCCAGCAGCCAAGTGACAGCGGGAGCTCTCGACGAGCAGTACTTC
TRBV28	NA	TRBJ2-5	TRBD1	CASSLLNQGAQETQYF	TGTGCCAGCAGTTTATTGAACCAGGGGGCTCAAGAGACCCAGTACTTC